This T cell receptor beta chain was identified in a study of T cell repertoires in aging, cancer and after chemotherapy. A mixed TRB-A/B primer pool amplified rearranged TRB by multiplex touch-down PCR. TCRdb used MiXCR to reprocess the multiplex PCR reads, holding one entry per CDR3 protein. The sample lists 1,500 to 2,000 distinct CDR3 sequences, 23% occurring once. As concerns this clonotype: Given a much more abundant clone one base away, this may be a read error.

The CDR3 has 13 amino acids. V lost 8 bases to trimming and J lost 2 bases, with 13 bases between them. Germline-derived CDR1 and CDR2 are GTSNPN and SVGIG (reference sequence). Amplification of TCR beta used genomic DNA extracted from peripheral blood. V is TRBV30 and J is TRBJ1-5; no clear D gene. Sequencing used blood. The receptor was derived from a human donor with a solid tumor. The CDR3 nucleotides are TGTGCCCTCGTGGGCCAGGGCAATCAGCCCCAGCATTTT. This codes for CALVGQGNQPQHF.